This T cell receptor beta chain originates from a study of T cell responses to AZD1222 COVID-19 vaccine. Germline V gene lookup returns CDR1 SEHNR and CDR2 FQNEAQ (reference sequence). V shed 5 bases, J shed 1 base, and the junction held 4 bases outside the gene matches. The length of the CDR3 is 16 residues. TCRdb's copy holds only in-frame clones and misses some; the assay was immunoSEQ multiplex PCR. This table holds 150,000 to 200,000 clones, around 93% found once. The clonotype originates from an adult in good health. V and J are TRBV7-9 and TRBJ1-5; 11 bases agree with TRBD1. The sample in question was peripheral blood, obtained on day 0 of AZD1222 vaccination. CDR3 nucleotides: TGTGCCAGCAGCACCGGGACAGGGGGGAGCAATCAGCCCCAGCATTTT. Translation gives CASSTGTGGSNQPQHF. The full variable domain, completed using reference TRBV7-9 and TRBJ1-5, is DTGVSQNPRHKITKRGQNVTFRCDPISEHNRLYWYRQTLGQGPEFLTYFQNEAQLEKSRLLSDRFSAERPKGSFSTLEIQRTEQGDSAMYLCASSTGTGGSNQPQHFGDGTRLSIL.